The 25 T cell receptor beta chains below were found in one sample sequenced in a study of Graves' ophthalmopathy and Graves' hyperthyroidism. CDR3 regions of TCR beta were amplified from RNA transcripts. The authors performed first-round RT-PCR with HTBI primers and then a second-round multiplex PCR. MiXCR, applied by TCRdb to the multiplex PCR reads, yields one record per CDR3 protein. The sample holds roughly 600,000 distinct CDR3 sequences, about 40% seen once. The material sequenced was peripheral blood or thyroid tissue (not recorded which). The source of these receptors is an adult man with Graves' hyperthyroidism.

As regards this clonotype: This may be a read error: a much more frequent sequence differs by one nucleotide. The chain couples TRBV6-1 to TRBJ1-1, with TRBD1 matching over 7 bases. This CDR3 contains 15 residues. Per germline, CDR1 MNHNS and CDR2 SASEGT. The CDR3 sequence is CASSERGLPVSEALF. The CDR3 DNA is TGTGCCAGCAGTGAAAGGGGGCTACCGGTCAGTGAAGCTCTCTTT.

As concerns this clonotype: This CDR3 is missing its conserved last phenylalanine or tryptophan, likely due to a read error. It is unclear where the CDR3 begins or ends on the DNA, so no DNA is shown, and the CDR3 is as TCRdb lists it. The rearrangement links TRBV24-1 to TRBJ1-2; TRBD1 is the table's D call, not checked against the DNA. Germline values: CDR1 KGHDR, CDR2 SFDVKD. 15 amino acids form the CDR3, both terminal residues included. The CDR3 here is CATSDRDVEASGNTS.

The rearrangement links TRBV12-3 or TRBV12-4 to TRBJ2-7, with TRBD1 matching 7 bases. The CDR3 spans 15 residues. Trimming removed 5 bases from V and 0 bases from J; junction bases left unmatched: 7. The CDR3 is CASSEDRLSSYEQYF. Here the CDR3 DNA reads TGTGCCAGCAGTGAGGACAGGCTTAGCTCCTACGAGCAGTACTTC.

As for this clonotype: Germline is not matched at one junction end, which may reflect a read error. The rearrangement joins TRBV6-4 to TRBJ2-7; TRBD1 agrees at 7 bases. CDR3 size: 13 residues. The germline V gene encodes CDR1 MRHNA and CDR2 SNTAGT. CDR3 in amino acids: CAGSRGILDEQYF. The DNA of the CDR3 is TGTGCCGGCAGCAGGGGGATTTTGGACGAGCAGTACTTC.

This clonotype turned up a few times. J is TRBJ1-5 and V is TRBV6-4; 12 nucleotides align to TRBD1. In germline, CDR1 is MRHNA, CDR2 SNTAGT. Trimming removed 7 bases from V and 5 bases from J; junction bases left unmatched: 9. The CDR3 is made up of 16 amino acids. The CDR3 loop is CASTKPGTGGYQPQHF. CDR3 coding DNA: TGTGCCAGCACCAAACCCGGGACAGGGGGCTATCAGCCCCAGCATTTT.

This sequence joins TRBV15 and TRBJ2-5; no firm D call. V was cut by 5 bases and J by 5 bases, with 6 bases left in between. This CDR3 region has 11 residues. Germline CDR1 and CDR2: LNHNV and YYDKDF (reference sequence). CDR3 bases: TGTGCCACCAGCGATTGGGAGACCCAGTACTTC. It codes for CATSDWETQYF.

Note on this clonotype: This may be a read error, as it is one base from a much larger clone. This chain uses TRBV12-3 or TRBV12-4 with TRBJ1-1; 8 bases are a match to TRBD1. This CDR3 is built from 13 residues. The CDR3 is CANSQTGGGEAFF. In DNA, the CDR3 is TGTGCCAACAGTCAAACAGGGGGAGGTGAAGCTTTCTTT.

There are many counts of this clonotype. The V call is TRBV19, the J call TRBJ2-7; possibly TRBD1 for D (6 bases). Looked up from germline, CDR1 is LNHDA and CDR2 is SQIVND (reference sequence). Trimming pared 0 bases from V and 3 bases from J, leaving 18 bases between. The CDR3 sequence is 17 residues long. CDR3 loop: CASSIDGSSTGNYEQYF. The DNA of the CDR3 is TGTGCCAGTAGTATAGATGGAAGCTCGACAGGCAACTACGAGCAGTACTTC.

This clonotype occurred many times. The gene calls are TRBV29-1 and TRBJ2-5; D unresolved. This CDR3 has 13 amino acids. From germline, CDR1 is SQVTM and CDR2 ANQGSEA. V dropped 7 bases and J dropped 2 bases, with 14 bases sitting between them. CDR3: CSAGRTLQETQYF. In nucleotides, the CDR3 is TGCAGCGCGGGCAGAACCTTGCAAGAGACCCAGTACTTC.

This clonotype was observed many times. The gene calls are TRBV6-5 and TRBJ1-3, with a tentative D call TRBD1 (5 bases). This CDR3 region has 14 residues. V lost 2 bases and J 5 bases, leaving 10 bases between the germline ends. Germline V gives CDR1 MNHEY, CDR2 SVGAGI. CDR3 amino acids: CASSYGGSRNTIYF. For the CDR3, the DNA is TGTGCCAGCAGTTACGGGGGATCCAGAAACACCATATATTTT.

The chain carries TRBV7-2 and TRBJ1-5; TRBD1 aligns across 7 bases. V lost 5 bases, J lost 4 bases, and 8 bases stayed unmatched. Germline V gene lookup returns CDR1 SGHTA and CDR2 FQGNSA. The CDR3 has 15 residues. This CDR3 is CASSQRQGWNQPQHF. The CDR3 nucleotides read TGTGCCAGCAGCCAACGACAGGGTTGGAATCAGCCCCAGCATTTT.

This clonotype has ten or more counts. The chain is built from TRBV7-6 and TRBJ1-2; D unclear. The CDR3 loop spans 13 amino acids. V lost 2 bases and J lost 7, with 11 bases in between. Germline lookup yields CDR1 SGHVS and CDR2 FNYEAQ. CDR3 bases: TGTGCCAGCAGCTTAACCCCCGGGAGTGGCTACACCTTC. Translated: CASSLTPGSGYTF.

The table lists this clonotype with many counts. J is TRBJ1-2 and V is TRBV10-3, with D possibly being TRBD1 (6 bases). The CDR3 has 15 residues. Germline lookup yields CDR1 ENHRY and CDR2 SYGVKD. Trimming shortened V by 2 bases and J by 8 bases, and 18 bases separated the two germline ends. The CDR3 nucleotides are TGTGCCATCAGTGAGAGTGAGACTCCGGGGGGCGGCTACACCTTC. Protein sequence: CAISESETPGGGYTF.

As for this clonotype: A much larger clonotype is one base distant, so this may be a read error. The chain has TRBV5-4 and TRBJ2-7, with TRBD1 matching over 11 bases. This CDR3 contains 15 residues. The germline V gene has CDR1 SGHNT and CDR2 YYREEE (reference sequence). The CDR3 bases are TGTGCCAGCAGCCCTCTGGGACAGGGGGTGGGTGAGCAGTGCTTC. Residues: CASSPLGQGVGEQCF. The variable domain in full, with the rest retrieved from reference TRBV5-4 and TRBJ2-7, is ETGVTQSPTHLIKTRGQQVTLRCSSQSGHNTVSWYQQALGQGPQFIFQYYREEENGRGNFPPRFSGLQFPNYSSELNVNALELDDSALYLCASSPLGQGVGEQCFGPGTRLTVT.

This clonotype has a handful of counts. V usage is TRBV4-1 and J usage is TRBJ1-4; 7 nucleotides match TRBD1. With V trimmed by 4 bases and J by 7 bases, 12 bases remained unmatched. CDR3 length: 16 residues. Germline CDR1 and CDR2: MGHRA and YSYEKL. CDR3 sequence (DNA): TGCGCCAGCAGCCTTATTACAGGGGCGTTTATTGAAAAACTGTTTTTT. Amino acids: CASSLITGAFIEKLFF.

The J gene is TRBJ1-4, the V gene TRBV6-1, with TRBD1 matching over 7 bases. The germline CDR1 and CDR2 sequences are MNHNS and SASEGT. The length of the CDR3 is 13 residues. Trimming removed 10 bases from V and 8 bases from J; junction bases left unmatched: 10. The CDR3 nucleotides read TGTGCCACCCTAGACAGGGTCGGCGAAAAACTGTTTTTT. Protein: CATLDRVGEKLFF.

The CDR3 coding sequence is TGTGCCAGCAGCTTAACGACTAGCGGGAGCTCCTACGAGCAGTACTTC. This codes for CASSLTTSGSSYEQYF. The genes are TRBV7-3 and TRBJ2-7; 12 bases align to TRBD2. The CDR3 runs to 16 residues. The germline CDR1 and CDR2 sequences are SGHTA and FQGTGA. Trimming at V came to 0 bases and at J to 0 bases, leaving 0 bases not matched to a gene.

In this sample, this clonotype turned up once. The chain combines TRBV12-3 or TRBV12-4 with TRBJ1-2; D is possibly TRBD1 (5 bases). There are 12 residues in the CDR3. The germline V and J ends were trimmed by 5 bases and 12 bases, with 16 bases remaining between them. CDR3 sequence reads: CASSSGDFGNTF. The CDR3 region has the DNA TGTGCCAGCAGTAGCGGGGACTTTGGAAACACCTTC.

This clonotype was counted a few times. The chain is built from TRBV7-6 and TRBJ2-3, with 9 bases identical to TRBD2. V lost 1 base, J lost 2 bases, and 7 bases stayed unmatched. Germline-derived CDR1 and CDR2 are SGHVS and FNYEAQ. The CDR3 runs to 17 residues. Here the CDR3 DNA reads TGTGCCAGCAGCTTAGGGGCTAGCGGGACTATCACAGATACGCAGTATTTT. Its protein product is CASSLGASGTITDTQYF.

This chain links TRBV7-6 with TRBJ2-7; TRBD1 aligns across 7 bases. Germline values: CDR1 SGHVS, CDR2 FNYEAQ. V trimming: 5 bases; J trimming: 0 bases; junction bases outside the gene matches: 10. The CDR3 has 16 amino acids. The CDR3 DNA reads as TGTGCCAGCAGCCATATACAGGGGCGGAACTCCTACGAGCAGTACTTC. Protein sequence: CASSHIQGRNSYEQYF.

CDR3 nucleotides: TGTGCCAGCAGCCTAACTATACTAGGTGAAAAACTGTTTTTT. It yields the protein CASSLTILGEKLFF. The V and J genes are TRBV28 and TRBJ1-4; the D is unclear. Per germline, CDR1 MDHEN and CDR2 SYDVKM. V lost 6 bases and J lost 7, with 15 bases in between. The CDR3 covers 14 residues.

This clonotype was picked up many times. As DNA, the CDR3 is TGTGCCACCAACGGGGGCAGGGGCCAAGAGACCCAGTACTTC. The encoded protein is CATNGGRGQETQYF. The V call is TRBV7-9, the J call TRBJ2-5; the D call may be TRBD1 or TRBD2 (6 bases each). The ends were cut back, 10 bases at V and 1 base at J, with 16 bases in the middle. CDR3 length: 14 residues. CDR1 is SEHNR and CDR2 is FQNEAQ in the germline V gene (reference sequence).

The J gene is TRBJ2-1, the V gene TRBV7-6; D uncertain. The ends were cut back, 2 bases at V and 5 bases at J, with 7 bases in the middle. Germline values: CDR1 SGHVS, CDR2 FNYEAQ. The CDR3 consists of 13 residues. This CDR3 reads CASSLIPDNEQFF. For the CDR3, the DNA is TGTGCCAGCAGCTTAATTCCGGACAATGAGCAGTTCTTC.

The chain carries TRBV7-8 and TRBJ1-4; 7 bases map to TRBD1. J lost 7 bases, V lost 11 bases, and 16 bases had no gene match. CDR3 length: 15 amino acids. Germline V gene sequence: CDR1 SGHVS, CDR2 FQNEAQ. The CDR3, as DNA: TGTGCCTGGAGTCCCGTACAGGGGTACGGTGAAAAACTGTTTTTT. Its protein is CAWSPVQGYGEKLFF.

A remark on this clonotype: A much larger clone lies a single base off, so this may be a read error. The chain uses TRBV2 and TRBJ1-3; possible D gene TRBD1, 5 bases. The CDR3 extends over 13 amino acids. V lost 8 bases and J 4 bases, leaving 12 bases between the germline ends. Germline V gene data show CDR1 as SNHLY and CDR2 as FYNNEI. The CDR3 loop reads CASGAGEGNTIYF. The CDR3 bases are TGTGCCAGCGGTGCGGGGGAGGGAAACACCATATATTTT.